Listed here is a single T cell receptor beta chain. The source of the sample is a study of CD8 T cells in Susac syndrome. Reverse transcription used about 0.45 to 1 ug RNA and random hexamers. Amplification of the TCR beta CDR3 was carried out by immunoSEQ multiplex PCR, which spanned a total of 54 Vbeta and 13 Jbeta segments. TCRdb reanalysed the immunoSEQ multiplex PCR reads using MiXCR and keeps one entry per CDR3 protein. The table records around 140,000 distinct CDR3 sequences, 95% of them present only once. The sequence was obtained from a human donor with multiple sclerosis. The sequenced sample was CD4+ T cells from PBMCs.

CDR3 amino acids: CASRRGMSTEAFF. CDR3 sequence (DNA): TGCGCCAGCAGGCGGGGAATGAGCACTGAAGCTTTCTTT. J is TRBJ1-1 and V is TRBV4-1, with unresolved D. Deletions cut 6 bases from V and 4 bases from J, with 12 bases between. The CDR3 spans 13 residues. Germline lookup yields CDR1 MGHRA and CDR2 YSYEKL.